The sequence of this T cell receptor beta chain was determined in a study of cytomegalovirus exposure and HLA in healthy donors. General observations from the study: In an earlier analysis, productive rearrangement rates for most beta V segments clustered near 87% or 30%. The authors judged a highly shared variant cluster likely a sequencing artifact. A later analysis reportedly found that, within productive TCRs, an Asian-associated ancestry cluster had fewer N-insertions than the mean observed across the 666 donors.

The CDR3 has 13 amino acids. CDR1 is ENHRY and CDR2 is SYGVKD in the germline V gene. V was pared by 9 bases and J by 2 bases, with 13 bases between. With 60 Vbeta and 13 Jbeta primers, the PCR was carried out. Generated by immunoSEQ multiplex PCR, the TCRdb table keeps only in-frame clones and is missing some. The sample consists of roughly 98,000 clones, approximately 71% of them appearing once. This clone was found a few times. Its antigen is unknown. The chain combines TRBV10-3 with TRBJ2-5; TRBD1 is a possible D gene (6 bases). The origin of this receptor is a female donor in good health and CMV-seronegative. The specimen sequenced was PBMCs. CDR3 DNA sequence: TGTGCCATATCGTCGACAGGTCAAGAGACCCAGTACTTC. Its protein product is CAISSTGQETQYF.